A single sample gave rise to the 10 T cell receptor beta chains below, sequenced in a study of blood T cell repertoires in COVID-19. The assay was immunoSEQ multiplex PCR, and TCRdb's table has in-frame clones only and misses some. The data show approximately 240,000 clones, around 90% seen once. What was sequenced was PBMCs or T cells enriched from blood (not recorded which). Receptor source: a woman aged 30 to 39 with acute COVID-19.

V gene TRBV6-1 combines with J gene TRBJ2-1, with TRBD2 matching 12 bases. The V segment lost 4 bases and the J segment 4 bases; nucleotides outside the gene matches: 8. The CDR3 is 17 residues long. CDR1 and CDR2 (germline): MNHNS, SASEGT. DNA for the CDR3: TGTGCCAGCAGTGGCAAGGGACTAGCGGGCCGTTACAATGAGCAGTTCTTC. It is translated as CASSGKGLAGRYNEQFF.

V gene TRBV29-1 combines with J gene TRBJ2-1, with D perhaps matching TRBD1 (6 bases). Per germline, CDR1 SQVTM and CDR2 ANQGSEA. V lost 6 bases to trimming and J lost 4 bases, with 19 bases between them. The CDR3 covers 15 residues. CDR3 bases: TGCAGCGTACGTTTCCGGGACACCTTTTACAATGAGCAGTTCTTC. It yields the protein CSVRFRDTFYNEQFF.

This clone was seen once. The CDR3: CASSLERGPNEKLFF. The CDR3 coding sequence is TGCGCCAGCAGCTTGGAACGTGGGCCTAATGAAAAACTGTTTTTT. The rearrangement uses TRBV5-1 and TRBJ1-4; no firm D call. V was trimmed by 0 bases and J by 3 bases, leaving 9 bases between them. The germline V gene has CDR1 SGHRS and CDR2 YFSETQ. The CDR3 has 15 residues.

The genes are TRBV28 and TRBJ2-7; 12 bases are shared with TRBD2. The CDR3 extends over 17 amino acids. V lost 2 bases, J lost 6 bases, and 11 bases stayed unmatched. Germline assignment: CDR1 MDHEN and CDR2 SYDVKM. This CDR3 reads CASSLGGLAGSEGEQYF. The CDR3 coding sequence is TGTGCCAGCAGTTTAGGCGGACTAGCGGGATCTGAGGGCGAGCAGTACTTC.

To note about this clone: A read error may produce the germline difference seen at one junction end. Written as DNA, the CDR3 is TGTGCCAGCAGAGAAGGGGGACAGGGGGCTTATGGCTACACCTTC. Encoded protein: CASREGGQGAYGYTF. The gene calls are TRBV2 and TRBJ1-2, with 12 bases aligning to TRBD1. This CDR3 has 15 residues. Germline CDR1 reads SNHLY; CDR2 reads FYNNEI. Full variable domain (missing parts from reference TRBV2 and TRBJ1-2): EPEVTQTPSHQVTQMGQEVILRCVPISNHLYFYWYRQILGQKVEFLVSFYNNEISEKSEIFDDQFSVERPDGSNFTLKIRSTKLEDSAMYFCASREGGQGAYGYTFGSGTRLTVV.

The chain combines TRBV18 with TRBJ1-4, with 10 positions matching TRBD1. This CDR3 comprises 14 residues. J was trimmed by 6 bases and V by 3 bases; bases with no gene match: 1. The germline gives CDR1 KGHSH, CDR2 LQKENI. CDR3: CASSPGTGDEKLFF. CDR3 in DNA: TGTGCCAGCTCACCTGGGACAGGGGATGAAAAACTGTTTTTT.

The V and J genes are TRBV24-1 and TRBJ2-2, with 7 positions matching TRBD2. The trim removed 7 bases at V and 6 bases at J, leaving 4 bases unmatched. Per germline, CDR1 KGHDR and CDR2 SFDVKD. The CDR3 is 13 amino acids. CDR3 in amino acids: CATRSGASGELFF. The CDR3 bases are TGTGCCACCAGGAGCGGGGCTTCCGGGGAGCTGTTTTTT.

V and J are TRBV7-2 and TRBJ2-5; TRBD2 matches 11 bases. This CDR3 contains 15 residues. V shed 7 bases, J shed 5 bases, and the junction held 9 bases outside the gene matches. Germline values: CDR1 SGHTA, CDR2 FQGNSA. CDR3 in DNA: TGTGCCAGCACGCCACTAGCGGGAGCGGGGGAGACCCAGTACTTC. This sequence encodes CASTPLAGAGETQYF.

The gene calls are TRBV6-5 and TRBJ1-1; perhaps TRBD1 as D (6 bases). Between the trimmed V and J ends, which lost 6 bases and 2 bases, there was a span of 16 bases. The CDR3 sequence is 15 residues long. CDR1 MNHEY and CDR2 SVGAGI come from the germline V gene. The DNA of the CDR3 is TGTGCCAGCAGGCGAATAGGGGGTGTCAACACTGAAGCTTTCTTT. Translated, it gives CASRRIGGVNTEAFF.

V gene TRBV28 combines with J gene TRBJ2-7, with D possibly being TRBD1 (6 bases). Germline V gives CDR1 MDHEN, CDR2 SYDVKM. Trimming took 6 bases from V and 4 from J, leaving 22 bases between them. There are 16 residues in the CDR3. The CDR3 spells CASRDTGSPRSYEQYF. CDR3 bases: TGTGCCAGCAGAGATACAGGGAGCCCAAGAAGTTACGAGCAGTACTTC.